The sequence of this T cell receptor beta chain was determined in a study of blood T cell repertoires in COVID-19. Study-level background: The samples span acute and convalescent COVID-19 from the United States, Italy and Spain. T cells, B-cell-depleted T cells, or PBMCs provided the cDNA or gDNA that served as material.

Germline V gives CDR1 SNHLY, CDR2 FYNNEI. The CDR3 spans 15 residues. V was pared by 2 bases and J by 7 bases, with 4 bases of the junction left unmatched. Original processing notes: Nucleated cell number was recorded as an estimate derived from reference gene primer amplification. Measured with immunoSEQ multiplex PCR; TCRdb has only the in-frame clones, and not every one. The V and J calls and the clone size are those of that table, but D and trimming were determined from the DNA. The top ten hold less than 4% of the sample, which has some 250,000 clones, around 87% seen once. The sequence was obtained from a woman aged 25-40 years who had recovered from COVID-19. The chain is built from TRBV2 and TRBJ2-1; 11 bases match TRBD2. Sequencing was done on a sample of peripheral blood. The CDR3 coding sequence is TGTGCCAGCAGTGAACTAGCGGGGGGCCTAAATGAGCAGTTCTTC. Translating it yields CASSELAGGLNEQFF.